This T cell receptor (beta chain) stems from a study of siplizumab effects on memory and regulatory T cells. General observations from the study: Of the proliferating CD4+ or CD8+ clones, roughly 75-97% lacked a naive or memory phenotype that could be assigned. Memory cells seemed less diverse than naive T cells, which also seemed major contributors to the alloresponse. Unstimulated subsets contained matches for only a minor fraction of alloreactive clones.

The CDR3 extends over 15 amino acids. The trim removed 7 bases at V and 3 bases at J, leaving 8 bases unmatched. Germline CDR1 SQVTM, CDR2 ANQGSEA. Of note for this clone: Its antigen is undetermined.

Assaying covered 10^5 or so TCR templates per sample. Sequenced by immunoSEQ multiplex PCR; TCRdb stores in-frame clones only, minus some. The sample holds about 97,000 clones, approximately 91% seen once. The J gene is TRBJ2-1, the V gene TRBV29-1, with TRBD2 identical over 11 bases. The clonotype originates from a human donor in good health. The sample was non-Treg CD4+ T cells sorted from blood. The CDR3 region is CSGDGTSGGYNEQFF. DNA of the CDR3: TGCAGCGGCGACGGTACTAGCGGGGGCTACAATGAGCAGTTCTTC.